A single sample is the source of the 7 T cell receptor beta chains below, sequenced in a study of Graves' ophthalmopathy and Graves' hyperthyroidism. Amplifying from RNA transcripts, the study obtained TCR beta CDR3 regions. Following a first-round RT-PCR that used HTBI primers, a second-round multiplex PCR was carried out. MiXCR was run by TCRdb on the multiplex PCR reads, yielding one entry per CDR3 protein. The sample has some 750,000 distinct CDR3 sequences, 40% seen once. The specimen was peripheral blood. All receptors come from an adult man with Graves' ophthalmopathy.

J is TRBJ2-3 and V is TRBV7-6, with TRBD2 matching 9 bases. Germline assignment: CDR1 SGHVS and CDR2 FNYEAQ. The V gene end was trimmed by 0 bases and the J gene end by 4 bases; junction bases not matched to a gene: 8. The CDR3 loop spans 17 amino acids. CDR3 in DNA: TGTGCCAGCAGCTTAGCGGGTAGCGGGAGAATGTCAGATACGCAGTATTTT. Amino acid sequence: CASSLAGSGRMSDTQYF.

In its sample, this clonotype was seen a few times. The CDR3 sequence: CASSVGVGYQRQTQYF. The CDR3 region has the DNA TGTGCCAGCAGCGTAGGAGTTGGGTATCAGCGACAGACCCAGTACTTC. V and J are TRBV9 and TRBJ2-5, with D uncertain. From germline, CDR1 is SGDLS and CDR2 YYNGEE. The CDR3 consists of 16 residues. The germline V and J ends were trimmed by 0 bases and 6 bases, with 18 bases remaining between them.

This clonotype was observed once. The chain couples TRBV2 to TRBJ2-2; D call uncertain. V lost 2 bases and J 6 bases, leaving 7 bases between the germline ends. Germline-derived CDR1 and CDR2 are SNHLY and FYNNEI. The CDR3 sequence is 13 residues long. In DNA form, the CDR3 reads TGTGCCAGCAGTGAACCCGGCCCCGGGGAGCTGTTTTTT. It encodes CASSEPGPGELFF.

This chain connects TRBV7-6 to TRBJ2-5; tentatively, D is TRBD1 (6 bases). V lost 5 bases and J lost 5, with 21 bases in between. The length of the CDR3 is 16 residues. Germline V gene sequence: CDR1 SGHVS, CDR2 FNYEAQ. In DNA form, the CDR3 reads TGTGCCAGCAGCACAGGGACGGGGTCAGGGGCGGAGACCCAGTACTTC. As protein: CASSTGTGSGAETQYF. Supplemented by reference TRBV7-6 and TRBJ2-5, the full variable domain reads GAGVSQSPRYKVTKRGQDVALRCDPISGHVSLYWYRQALGQGPEFLTYFNYEAQQDKSGLPNDRFSAERPEGSISTLTIQRTEQRDSAMYRCASSTGTGSGAETQYFGPGTRLLVL.

The J gene is TRBJ2-7, the V gene TRBV6-5; 7 nucleotides match TRBD1. The trim removed 9 bases at V and 7 bases at J, leaving 12 bases unmatched. This CDR3 comprises 13 residues. Germline V CDR1 and CDR2: MNHEY, SVGAGI. The CDR3 DNA sequence: TGTGCCAGTCGGGACAGTTTGTTCGAGGAGCAGTACTTC. Amino acid sequence: CASRDSLFEEQYF.

On this clonotype itself: A read error may be the cause here, since a much bigger clone is one base away. This chain uses TRBV10-3 with TRBJ2-7; D gene unclear. The CDR3 runs to 13 residues. Per germline, CDR1 ENHRY and CDR2 SYGVKD. Trimming took 7 bases from V and 4 from J, leaving 14 bases between them. The CDR3 reads CAITNRGAYEQYF. The CDR3 DNA reads as TGTGCCATCACCAACCGAGGAGCATACGAGCAGTACTTC.

This chain connects TRBV24-1 to TRBJ2-5; no reliable D call. The CDR3 totals 11 residues. The ends were cut back, 4 bases at V and 5 bases at J, with 4 bases in the middle. CDR1 and CDR2 (germline): KGHDR, SFDVKD. The CDR3 nucleotides are TGTGCCACCAGTGAGTGGGAGACCCAGTACTTC. Translated, it gives CATSEWETQYF.